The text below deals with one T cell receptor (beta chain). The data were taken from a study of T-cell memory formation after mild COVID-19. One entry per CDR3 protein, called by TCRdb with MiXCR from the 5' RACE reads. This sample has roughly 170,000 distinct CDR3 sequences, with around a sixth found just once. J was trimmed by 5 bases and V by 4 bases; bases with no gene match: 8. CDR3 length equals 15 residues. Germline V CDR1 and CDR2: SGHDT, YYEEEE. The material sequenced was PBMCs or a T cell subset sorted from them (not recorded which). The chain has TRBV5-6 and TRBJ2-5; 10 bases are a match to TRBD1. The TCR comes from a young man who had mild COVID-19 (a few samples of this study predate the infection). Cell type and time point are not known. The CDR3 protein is CASSPDRGLHETQYF. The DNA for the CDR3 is TGTGCCAGCAGCCCAGACAGGGGGCTACACGAGACCCAGTACTTC.